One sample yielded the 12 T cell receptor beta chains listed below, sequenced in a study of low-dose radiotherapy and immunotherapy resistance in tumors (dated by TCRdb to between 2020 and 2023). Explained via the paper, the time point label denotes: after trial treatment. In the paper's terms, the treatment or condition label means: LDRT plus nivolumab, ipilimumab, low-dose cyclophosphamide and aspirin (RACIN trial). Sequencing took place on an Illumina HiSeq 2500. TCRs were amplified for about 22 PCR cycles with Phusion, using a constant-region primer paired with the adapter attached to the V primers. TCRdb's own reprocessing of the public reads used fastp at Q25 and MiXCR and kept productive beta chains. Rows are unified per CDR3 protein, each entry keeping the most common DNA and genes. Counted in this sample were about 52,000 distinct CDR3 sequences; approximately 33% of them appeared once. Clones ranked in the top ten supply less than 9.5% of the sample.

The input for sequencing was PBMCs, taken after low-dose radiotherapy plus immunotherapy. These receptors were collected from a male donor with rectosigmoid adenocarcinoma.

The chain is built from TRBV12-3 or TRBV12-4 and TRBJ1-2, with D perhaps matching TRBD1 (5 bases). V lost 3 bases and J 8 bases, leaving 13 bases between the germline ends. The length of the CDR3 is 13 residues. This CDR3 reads CASSFFGAAGYTF. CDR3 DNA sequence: TGTGCCAGCAGTTTTTTTGGGGCGGCCGGCTACACCTTC.

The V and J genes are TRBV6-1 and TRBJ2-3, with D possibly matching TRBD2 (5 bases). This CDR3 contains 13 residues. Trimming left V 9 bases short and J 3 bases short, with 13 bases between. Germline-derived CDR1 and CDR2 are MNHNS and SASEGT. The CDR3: CASRASWTDTQYF. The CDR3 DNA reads TGTGCCAGTCGGGCTAGCTGGACAGATACGCAGTATTTT.

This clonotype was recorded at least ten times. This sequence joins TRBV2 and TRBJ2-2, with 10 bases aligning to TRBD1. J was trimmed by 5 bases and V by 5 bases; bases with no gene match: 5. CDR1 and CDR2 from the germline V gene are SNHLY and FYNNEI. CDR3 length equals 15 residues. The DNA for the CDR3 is TGTGCCAGCAGTCCGGGACAGGGGCGGACCGGGGAGCTGTTTTTT. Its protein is CASSPGQGRTGELFF.

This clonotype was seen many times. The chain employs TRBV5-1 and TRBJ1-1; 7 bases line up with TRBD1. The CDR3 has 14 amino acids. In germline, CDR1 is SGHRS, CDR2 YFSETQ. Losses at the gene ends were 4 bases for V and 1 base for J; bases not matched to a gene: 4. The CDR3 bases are TGCGCCAGCAGCCCCGGACAGGAGAACACTGAAGCTTTCTTT. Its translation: CASSPGQENTEAFF.

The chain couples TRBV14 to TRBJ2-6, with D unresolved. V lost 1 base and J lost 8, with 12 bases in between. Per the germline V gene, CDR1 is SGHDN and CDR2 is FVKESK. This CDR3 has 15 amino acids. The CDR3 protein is CASSQVGPLTNVLTF. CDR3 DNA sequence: TGTGCCAGCAGCCAAGTTGGTCCCTTAACCAACGTCCTGACTTTC.

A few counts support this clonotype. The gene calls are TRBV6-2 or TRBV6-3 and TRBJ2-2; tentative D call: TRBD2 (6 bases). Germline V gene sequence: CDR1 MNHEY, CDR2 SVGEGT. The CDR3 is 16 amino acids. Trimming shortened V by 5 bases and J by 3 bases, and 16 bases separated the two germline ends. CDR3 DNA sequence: TGTGCCAGCAGTCCCCCCCTGAGACTAGACACCGGGGAGCTGTTTTTT. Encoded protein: CASSPPLRLDTGELFF.

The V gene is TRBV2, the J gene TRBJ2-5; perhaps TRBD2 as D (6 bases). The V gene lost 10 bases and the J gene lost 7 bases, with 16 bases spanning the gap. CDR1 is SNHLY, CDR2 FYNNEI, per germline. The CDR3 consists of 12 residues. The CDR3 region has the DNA TGTGCCACCAGCCCGGGAGCATGGACCCAGTACTTC. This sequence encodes CATSPGAWTQYF.

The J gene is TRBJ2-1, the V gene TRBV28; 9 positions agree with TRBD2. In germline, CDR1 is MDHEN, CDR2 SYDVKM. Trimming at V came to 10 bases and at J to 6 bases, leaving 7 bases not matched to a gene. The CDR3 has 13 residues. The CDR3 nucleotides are TGTGCCACGCGGGGGGGCTTGGGCAATGAGCAGTTCTTC. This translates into CATRGGLGNEQFF.

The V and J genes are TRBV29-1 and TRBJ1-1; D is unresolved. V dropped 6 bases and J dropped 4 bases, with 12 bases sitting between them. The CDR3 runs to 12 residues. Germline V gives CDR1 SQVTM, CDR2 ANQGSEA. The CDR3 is CSVKKVGTEAFF. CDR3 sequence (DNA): TGCAGCGTCAAAAAAGTCGGCACTGAAGCTTTCTTT.

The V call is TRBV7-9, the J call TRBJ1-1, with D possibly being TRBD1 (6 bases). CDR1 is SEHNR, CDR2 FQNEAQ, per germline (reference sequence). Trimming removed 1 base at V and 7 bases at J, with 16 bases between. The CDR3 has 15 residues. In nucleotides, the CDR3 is TGTGCCAGCAGCTTAGGTATGCAACAGGGTGGTGAAGCTTTCTTT. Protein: CASSLGMQQGGEAFF.

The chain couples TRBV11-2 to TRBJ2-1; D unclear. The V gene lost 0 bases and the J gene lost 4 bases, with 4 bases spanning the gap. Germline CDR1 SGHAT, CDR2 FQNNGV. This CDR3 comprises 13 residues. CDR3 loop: CASSLDPYNEQFF. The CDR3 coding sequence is TGTGCCAGCAGCTTAGACCCATACAATGAGCAGTTCTTC. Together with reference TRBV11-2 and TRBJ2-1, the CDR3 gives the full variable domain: EAGVAQSPRYKIIEKRQSVAFWCNPISGHATLYWYQQILGQGPKLLIQFQNNGVVDDSQLPKDRFSAERLKGVDSTLKIQPAKLEDSAVYLCASSLDPYNEQFFGPGTRLTVL.

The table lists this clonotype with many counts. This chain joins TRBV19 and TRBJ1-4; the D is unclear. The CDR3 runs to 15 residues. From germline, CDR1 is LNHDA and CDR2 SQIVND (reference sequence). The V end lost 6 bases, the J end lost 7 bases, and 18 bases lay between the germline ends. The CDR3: CASSLRGGGGEKLFF. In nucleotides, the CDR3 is TGTGCCAGTAGCCTCCGGGGTGGTGGTGGTGAAAAACTGTTTTTT.